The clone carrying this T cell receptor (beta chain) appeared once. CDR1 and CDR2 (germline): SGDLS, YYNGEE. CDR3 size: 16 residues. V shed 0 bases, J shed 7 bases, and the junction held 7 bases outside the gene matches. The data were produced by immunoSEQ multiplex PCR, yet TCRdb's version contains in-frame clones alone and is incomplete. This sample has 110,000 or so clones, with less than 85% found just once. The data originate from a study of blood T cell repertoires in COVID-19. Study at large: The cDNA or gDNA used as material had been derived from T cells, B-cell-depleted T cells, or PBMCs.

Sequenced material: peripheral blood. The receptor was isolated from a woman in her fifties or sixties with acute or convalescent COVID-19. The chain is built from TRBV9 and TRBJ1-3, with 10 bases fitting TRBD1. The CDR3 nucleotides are TGTGCCAGCAGCGTAGATCCGGGACAGGGGCGGAACACCATATATTTT. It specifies CASSVDPGQGRNTIYF. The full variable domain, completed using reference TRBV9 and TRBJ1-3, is DSGVTQTPKHLITATGQRVTLRCSPRSGDLSVYWYQQSLDQGLQFLIQYYNGEERAKGNILERFSAQQFPDLHSELNLSSLELGDSALYFCASSVDPGQGRNTIYFGEGSWLTVV.